Listed below are T cell receptor beta chains from one sample, sequenced in a study of blood T cells in healthy people across ages. TCRdb analysed the 5' RACE reads with MiXCR anew, one entry per CDR3 protein. The profile covers 1.5 million to 2 million distinct CDR3 sequences, with 49% appearing a single time and approximately 2% taken by the ten largest. The sample was blood. The origin of the receptors is a woman aged 40 to 50 in good health. Each CDR3 is given with its conserved first and last residue. The D gene is left open where the match is weak. Part of the rows lack a size; the others show once, few, many or a class for expanded clones.

-	few	TRBV2	TRBJ1-2	TGTGCCAGCGGAGAGGGGGACCCCGGTGGCTACACCTTC	CASGEGDPGGYTF
-	-	TRBV7-9	TRBJ2-7	TGTGCCAGCAGCTCCATACTTACCTACGAGCAGTACTTC	CASSSILTYEQYF
TRBD2	-	TRBV20-1	TRBJ2-3	TGCAGTGCTAGACCAAGCGGGGGGACCCCCTCAGATACGCAGTATTTT	CSARPSGGTPSDTQYF
-	-	TRBV6-2/TRBV6-3	TRBJ2-7	TGTGCCAGCACCCAGTCCCTAGGCGGGGCGCTCTACAATGAGCAGTACTTC	CASTQSLGGALYNEQYF
-	-	TRBV5-1	TRBJ2-7	TGCGCCAGCAGTGGGACAACCGGCGAGCAGTACTTC	CASSGTTGEQYF
-	-	TRBV7-8	TRBJ2-2	TGTGCCAGCAGCTTAGGCCTAGTGGGGGGAAGTTCCGGGGAGCTGTTTTTT	CASSLGLVGGSSGELFF
-	-	TRBV28	TRBJ1-2	TGTGCCAGCAGTCTTGCGGTATTAAGTGATGGCTACACCTTC	CASSLAVLSDGYTF
-	-	TRBV7-2	TRBJ2-5	TGTGCCAGCAGCTTAGACAGGCAGGGGCAAGAGACCCAGTACTTC	CASSLDRQGQETQYF
-	-	TRBV5-1	TRBJ1-2	TGCGCCAGCAGGGCCACGGACGACTATGGCTACACCTTC	CASRATDDYGYTF
-	few	TRBV28	TRBJ2-5	TGTGCCAGCAGTTTATTGAGACAAGTACAAGAGACCCAGTACTTC	CASSLLRQVQETQYF
-	few	TRBV28	TRBJ2-1	TGTGCCAGCAGCGGGACCGGGACCCAGTTCTCCTACAATGAGCAGTTCTTC	CASSGTGTQFSYNEQFF
-	-	TRBV7-9	TRBJ2-1	TGTGCCAGCAGCTTAATTCGGGCCCGGTACAATGAGCAGTTCTTC	CASSLIRARYNEQFF
-	-	TRBV28	TRBJ2-3	TGTGCCAGCGTTAGGGGTGGGGAAACAGATACGCAGTATTTT	CASVRGGETDTQYF
-	-	TRBV6-1	TRBJ1-1	TGTGCCAGCAGTAGAGTTTTCCTGGCGGCTTTCTTT	CASSRVFLAAFF
TRBD2	once	TRBV7-9	TRBJ2-3	TGTGCCAGCTTAACTAGCGGGGCAGATACGCAGTATTTT	CASLTSGADTQYF
-	-	TRBV2	TRBJ1-2	TGTGCCAGCGGACGGCTCGGAGCGGGCTATGGCTACACCTTC	CASGRLGAGYGYTF
TRBD1	-	TRBV9	TRBJ1-2	TGTGCCAGCAGCCGTCAGGGGGAAGGTTACACCTTC	CASSRQGEGYTF
TRBD1	once	TRBV20-1	TRBJ1-1	TGCAGTGGCCGACAGGGGATGAACACTGAAGCTTTCTTT	CSGRQGMNTEAFF
-	-	TRBV7-2	TRBJ2-1	TGTGCCAGCGGTTCGGGACCCAGTTCGAACAATGAGCAGTTCTTC	CASGSGPSSNNEQFF
-	few	TRBV25-1	TRBJ1-2	TGTGCCAGCAGTGATCTTTGGGATGGCTACACCTTC	CASSDLWDGYTF
TRBD2	-	TRBV24-1	TRBJ2-5	TGTGCCACCAGTGACAGAAGCGGGGAGGCGGAGACCCAGTACTTC	CATSDRSGEAETQYF
-	few	TRBV29-1	TRBJ1-1	TGCAGCGTCCAAGAGAGGACTGAAGCTTTCTTT	CSVQERTEAFF
-	-	TRBV10-3	TRBJ1-2	TGTGCCGCGAGGGAACAGACGTCTAACTATGGCTACACCTTC	CAAREQTSNYGYTF
-	-	TRBV12-3/TRBV12-4	TRBJ2-7	TGTGCCAGCAGTCCTCTGGGGGTAAGCCCAGGCGAGCAGTACTTC	CASSPLGVSPGEQYF
TRBD1	-	TRBV12-3/TRBV12-4	TRBJ2-5	TGTGCCAGCAGATTCCAGGGGGCGCAGGAGACCCAGTACTTC	CASRFQGAQETQYF
-	few	TRBV28	TRBJ2-1	TGTGCCAGCAGTTCCCCCGGGGGCGGACACTATGAGCAGTTCTTC	CASSSPGGGHYEQFF
TRBD2	few	TRBV20-1	TRBJ2-1	TGCAGTGCGCCAGGGACTAGCGGGGTCTCCTACAATGAGCAGTTCTTC	CSAPGTSGVSYNEQFF